The source of this T cell receptor (beta chain) is a study of blood T cell repertoires in COVID-19. The wider study: COVID-19 samples from acute and convalescent phases originated in the United States, Italy and Spain.

V gave up 2 bases and J gave up 1 base, with 8 bases separating them. The CDR3 consists of 14 residues. Germline V gene data show CDR1 as MDHEN and CDR2 as SYDVKM. Clones were sequenced by immunoSEQ multiplex PCR, and TCRdb holds only the in-frame ones, with some missing. The table has hundreds of thousands of clones, about 90% seen once. This clone has just one count. The sample has other DNA sequences that encode this CDR3 too. The TCR sequence derives from a man older than 75 with acute or convalescent COVID-19. The sequencing input was peripheral blood. The rearrangement links TRBV28 to TRBJ1-1, with D unresolved. In nucleotides, the CDR3 is TGTGCCAGCAGTTTACTGGGAGGGAACACTGAAGCTTTCTTT. Amino acids: CASSLLGGNTEAFF.